This T cell receptor (beta chain) stems from a study of beta chain features in type 1 diabetes. TCRB transcripts that were expressed got sequenced, as all of the isolated RNA had been reverse transcribed. The assay was immunoSEQ multiplex PCR, and TCRdb's table has in-frame clones only and misses some. Among under 500,000 clones listed, approximately 28% were seen once. CDR1 and CDR2 from the germline V gene are GTSNPN and SVGIG (reference sequence). Trimming shortened V by 2 bases and J by 1 base, and 10 bases separated the two germline ends. This CDR3 region has 14 residues. This clone was seen more than once but under ten times. The sample contains more than one DNA sequence encoding this CDR3.

The sample comprised naive CD4+ T cells from blood. This receptor was taken from a man aged 18 to 30 in good health. The chain uses TRBV30 and TRBJ2-3; D gene ambiguous. DNA for the CDR3: TGTGCCTGGAGTAGGCTAGGAGGCACAGATACGCAGTATTTT. It yields the protein CAWSRLGGTDTQYF.